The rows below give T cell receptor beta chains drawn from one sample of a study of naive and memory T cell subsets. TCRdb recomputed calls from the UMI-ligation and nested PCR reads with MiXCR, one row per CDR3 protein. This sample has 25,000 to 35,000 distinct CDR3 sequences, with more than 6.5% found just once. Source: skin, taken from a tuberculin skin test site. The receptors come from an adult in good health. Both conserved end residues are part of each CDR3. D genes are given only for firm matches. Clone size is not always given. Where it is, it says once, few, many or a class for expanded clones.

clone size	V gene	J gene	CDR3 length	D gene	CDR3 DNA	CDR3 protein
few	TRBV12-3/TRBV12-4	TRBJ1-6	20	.	TGTGCCAGCAGTCCATTAAGGGGGGGGAGTGACTTCTCCTATAATTCACCCCTCCACTTT	CASSPLRGGSDFSYNSPLHF
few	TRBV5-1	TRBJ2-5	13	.	TGCGCCAGCAGTCCCCAGGTGGGGGAGACCCAGTACTTC	CASSPQVGETQYF
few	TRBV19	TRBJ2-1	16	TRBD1	TGTGCCAGTAGTATACGAAGGGGGCTAACCTACAATGAGCAGTTCTTC	CASSIRRGLTYNEQFF
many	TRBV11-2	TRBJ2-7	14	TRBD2	TGTGCCAGCAGCTTAGGCGGGGGGGACTACGAGCAGTACTTC	CASSLGGGDYEQYF
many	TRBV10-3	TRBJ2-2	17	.	TGTGCCATCCGTCGGGACACAGGTTCTTTCGATGACGGGGAGCTGTTTTTT	CAIRRDTGSFDDGELFF
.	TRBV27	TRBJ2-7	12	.	TGTGCCAGCAGTTTATCTGGGGCCCTACAGTACTTC	CASSLSGALQYF
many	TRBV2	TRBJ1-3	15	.	TGTGCCAGCAGCGTCCAGGAGGTCGTCGGAAACACCATATATTTT	CASSVQEVVGNTIYF
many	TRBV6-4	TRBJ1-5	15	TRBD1	TGTGCCAGCAAAATAACAGGACAGGCCAATCAGCCCCAGCATTTT	CASKITGQANQPQHF
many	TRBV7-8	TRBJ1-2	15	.	TGTGCCAGCAGCTCAAACAGCGCCGGGAACTATGGCTACACCTTC	CASSSNSAGNYGYTF
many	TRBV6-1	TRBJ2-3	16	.	TGTGCCAGCAGTATATCGTCAGGGTCCCCCACAGATACGCAGTATTTT	CASSISSGSPTDTQYF
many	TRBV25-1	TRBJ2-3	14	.	TGTGCCAGCAGTGAGGCAGGGAGTACAGATACGCAGTATTTT	CASSEAGSTDTQYF
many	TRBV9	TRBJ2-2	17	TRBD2	TGTGCCAGCAGCCCCAAGAGCGGGGGGAGCCGAACCGGGGAGCTGTTTTTT	CASSPKSGGSRTGELFF
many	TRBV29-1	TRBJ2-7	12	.	TGCAGCGTTGGTGAAGGGTGGTACGAGCAGTACTTC	CSVGEGWYEQYF
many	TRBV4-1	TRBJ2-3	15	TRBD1	TGCGCCAGCAGCCACCAGGGGGCAAGCACAGATACGCAGTATTTT	CASSHQGASTDTQYF
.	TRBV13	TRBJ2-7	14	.	TGTGCCAGCAGCAAAGACAGACCTTCCTACGAGCAGTACTTC	CASSKDRPSYEQYF
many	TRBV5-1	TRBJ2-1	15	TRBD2	TGCGCCAGCAGCTTCCAGCGGGGGGACTACAATGAGCAGTTCTTC	CASSFQRGDYNEQFF
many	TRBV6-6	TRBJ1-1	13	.	TGTGCCAGCGCCGGGGGAGCGTCCACTGAAGCTTTCTTT	CASAGGASTEAFF
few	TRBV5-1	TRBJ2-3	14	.	TGCGCCAGCAGCAAAGTCCAGGAAACAGATACGCAGTATTTT	CASSKVQETDTQYF
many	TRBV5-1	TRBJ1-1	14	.	TGCGCCAGCAGCCCCGGCCCAACCAACACTGAAGCTTTCTTT	CASSPGPTNTEAFF
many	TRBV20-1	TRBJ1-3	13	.	TGCAGTGCTCTCAGCGGCTCTGGAAACACCATATATTTT	CSALSGSGNTIYF
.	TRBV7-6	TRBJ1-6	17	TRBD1	TGTGCCAGCAGCTTAGCCCCAGGGGGCGTTGGGGATTCACCCCTCCACTTT	CASSLAPGGVGDSPLHF
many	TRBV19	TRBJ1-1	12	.	TGTGCCAGTAGTATCCAGAACACTGAAGCTTTCTTT	CASSIQNTEAFF
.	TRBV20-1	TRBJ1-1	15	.	TGCAGTGCTAGACTGGCCGGGGCATTCAACACTGAAGCTTTCTTT	CSARLAGAFNTEAFF
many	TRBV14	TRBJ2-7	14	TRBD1	TGTGCCAGCAGCCTAACAGGGGTTACTGGCGAGCAGTACTTC	CASSLTGVTGEQYF
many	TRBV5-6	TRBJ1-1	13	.	TGTGCCAGCAGCTTGACCGATCACACTGAAGCTTTCTTT	CASSLTDHTEAFF
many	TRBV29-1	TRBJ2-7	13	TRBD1	TGCAGCGTTCTCGATGACAGGGCTTACGAGCAGTACTTC	CSVLDDRAYEQYF
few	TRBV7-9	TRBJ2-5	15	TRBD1	TGTGCCAGCAGCCAATCGAAAACAGGGGGTGAGACCCAGTACTTC	CASSQSKTGGETQYF
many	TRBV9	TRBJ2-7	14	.	TGTGCCAGCAGCGCCGGGCCGGGGCCCTACGAGCAGTACTTC	CASSAGPGPYEQYF
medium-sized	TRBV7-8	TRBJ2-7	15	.	TGTGCCAGCACCACGAGTGGTGTTAGCGTCCACGAGCAGTACTTC	CASTTSGVSVHEQYF
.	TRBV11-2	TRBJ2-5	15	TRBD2	TGTGCCAGCAGCATCGGGCCTAGCGGACAAGAGACCCAGTACTTC	CASSIGPSGQETQYF
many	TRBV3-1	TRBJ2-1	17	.	TGTGCCAGCAGCACCTACAGGGACTTTTCCTCATACAATGAGCAGTTCTTC	CASSTYRDFSSYNEQFF
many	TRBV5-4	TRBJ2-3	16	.	TGTGCCAGCAGCTCACGACAGACTAGAAGCACAGATACGCAGTATTTT	CASSSRQTRSTDTQYF
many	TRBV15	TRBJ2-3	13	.	TGTGCCACCAGCAGAGATTCGGGGGATACGCAGTATTTT	CATSRDSGDTQYF
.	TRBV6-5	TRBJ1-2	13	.	TGTGCCAGCAGTTACACACGGGTGGGTGGCTACACCTTC	CASSYTRVGGYTF
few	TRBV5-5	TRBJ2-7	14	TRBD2	TGTGCCAGCAGCTTGGAACTAGCGTCGGAAGAGCAGTACTTC	CASSLELASEEQYF
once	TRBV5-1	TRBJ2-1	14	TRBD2	TGCGCCAGCAGGGGCGGGGGGTTCTACAATGAGCAGTTCTTC	CASRGGGFYNEQFF
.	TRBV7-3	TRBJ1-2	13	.	TGTGCCAGCAGCTTAGGGGGCCCCGACGGCTACACCTTC	CASSLGGPDGYTF
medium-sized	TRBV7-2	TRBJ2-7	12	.	TGTGCCAGCAGCCTGGACCCTCACGAGCAGTACTTC	CASSLDPHEQYF
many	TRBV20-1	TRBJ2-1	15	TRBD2	TGCAGTGCTAGAGATCTTGGCGGGGGGGCTTTTGAGCAGTTCTTC	CSARDLGGGAFEQFF
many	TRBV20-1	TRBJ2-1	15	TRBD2	TGCAGTGCTAGACCAATTAGCGGGGGGTTTAATGAGCAGTTCTTC	CSARPISGGFNEQFF
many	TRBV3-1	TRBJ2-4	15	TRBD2	TGTGCCAGCAGTCTTGGACTAGCGGCCAAAAACATTCAGTACTTC	CASSLGLAAKNIQYF
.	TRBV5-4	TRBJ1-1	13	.	TGTGCCAGCAGCCGTCGTACCAACACTGAAGCTTTCTTT	CASSRRTNTEAFF
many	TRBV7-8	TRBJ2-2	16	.	TGTGCCAGCAGCTTAGGGCAGGGGCCGAACACCGGGGAGCTGTTTTTT	CASSLGQGPNTGELFF
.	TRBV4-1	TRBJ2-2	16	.	TGCGCCAGCAGCCAAGTCTATCCAGGGACCCCCGGGGAGCTGTTTTTT	CASSQVYPGTPGELFF
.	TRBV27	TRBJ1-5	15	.	TGTGCCAGCAGCCCCCTCTCGGGGTGGGATCAGCCCCAGCATTTT	CASSPLSGWDQPQHF
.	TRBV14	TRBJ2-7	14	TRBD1	TGTGCCAGCAGCCGCCGGGACAGGCCCTACGAGCAGTACTTC	CASSRRDRPYEQYF
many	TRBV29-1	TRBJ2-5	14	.	TGCAGCGTTGTTGAGAGGGAAGTTTGGGAGACCCAGTACTTC	CSVVEREVWETQYF